Here is one TCR beta chain with its context. What it recognizes is unknown. Gene names and germline match the mouse. The CDR3 is cut off 1 residue early in the read; its end comes from the germline J gene. The table came from immunoSEQ multiplex PCR; TCRdb's copy has only in-frame clones and leaves some out. Counted here are 15,000 to 20,000 clones, 70% occurring once; the ten biggest clones make up 0.93%. This sample is drawn from a study of tissue T cells after allogeneic stem cell transplantation. General study results and limits: Anatomically similar tissues had similar TCR repertoires within each patient.

This CDR3 is built from 13 residues. V gave up 3 bases and J gave up 5 bases, with 9 bases separating them. Germline V CDR1 and CDR2: KGHTA, FRNEEI. The sample taken for sequencing was spleen. The gene calls are TRBV24 and TRBJ2-4, with D perhaps matching TRBD1 (6 bases). This receptor was obtained from a female BALB/c mouse in good health. As its MHC haplotype, the strain has H2-d. Here the CDR3 reads CASSLRTANTLYF. The part of the CDR3 DNA that was read is TGTGCCAGCAGTCTCCGGACAGCAAACACCTTGTAC.